The 25 T cell receptor beta chains below were found in one sample sequenced in a study of blood T cell repertoires in COVID-19. Assay: immunoSEQ multiplex PCR; the TCRdb copy retains only in-frame clones and omits some. The repertoire holds roughly 80,000 clones, with 90% to 95% as singletons. Sequenced input: peripheral blood. These receptors originate from a man aged 55 to 70 with acute or convalescent COVID-19.

This clone occurred a few times. CDR3 amino acids: CASSLGASGTRREQYF. The CDR3 bases are TGTGCCAGCAGCTTAGGCGCTAGCGGGACGCGTCGGGAGCAGTACTTC. V is TRBV7-6 and J is TRBJ2-7; 9 bases match TRBD2. This CDR3 is built from 16 residues. The germline V gene encodes CDR1 SGHVS and CDR2 FNYEAQ. J gave up 7 bases and V 1 base, and 11 bases lay outside the gene matches.

The J gene is TRBJ1-2, the V gene TRBV5-1; no clear D gene. Trimming shortened V by 4 bases and J by 4 bases, and 8 bases separated the two germline ends. This CDR3 has 12 residues. The germline CDR1 and CDR2 sequences are SGHRS and YFSETQ. CDR3 DNA sequence: TGCGCCAGCAGCCCTGACATCTATGGCTACACCTTC. Protein: CASSPDIYGYTF.

The chain carries TRBV7-8 and TRBJ2-1; 9 nucleotides match TRBD1. With V trimmed by 5 bases and J by 6 bases, 14 bases remained unmatched. Germline lookup yields CDR1 SGHVS and CDR2 FQNEAQ. The CDR3 runs to 17 residues. The CDR3 here is CASSRILTGGSGNEQFF. CDR3 DNA sequence: TGTGCCAGCAGCCGCATACTTACAGGGGGCTCTGGCAATGAGCAGTTCTTC.

This chain connects TRBV11-2 to TRBJ2-7; perhaps TRBD1 as D (5 bases). Trimming cost V 8 bases and J 0 bases, with 14 bases left between them. Germline V gives CDR1 SGHAT, CDR2 FQNNGV. The CDR3 length is 14 residues. This CDR3 is CASGDSKISYEQYF. CDR3 sequence (DNA): TGTGCCAGCGGAGACAGCAAGATCTCCTACGAGCAGTACTTC.

The chain employs TRBV7-9 and TRBJ2-5, with 8 bases lining up with TRBD1. Germline V gene data show CDR1 as SEHNR and CDR2 as FQNEAQ (reference sequence). The ends lost 1 base at V and 4 bases at J; junction bases unmatched: 2. The CDR3 is made up of 14 amino acids. The CDR3 DNA reads as TGTGCCAGCAGCTTAGGGACAGGGTCAGAGACCCAGTACTTC. This gives the protein CASSLGTGSETQYF.

This sequence joins TRBV5-1 and TRBJ1-6; TRBD1 is a possible D gene (6 bases). Deletions cut 1 base from V and 9 bases from J, with 11 bases between. The CDR3 spans 14 residues. CDR1 is SGHRS, CDR2 YFSETQ, per germline. CDR3 DNA: TGCGCCAGCAGCTTGCTGGGAGGGGGTTCACCCCTCCACTTT. Protein sequence: CASSLLGGGSPLHF.

V and J are TRBV3-1 (or the pseudogene TRBV3-2) and TRBJ2-1; 11 positions match TRBD2. The CDR3 has 14 amino acids. Germline values: CDR1 LGHDT, CDR2 YNNKEL (reference sequence). V trimming: 4 bases; J trimming: 7 bases; junction bases outside the gene matches: 3. The CDR3 protein is CASSPSGRYNEQFF. Here the CDR3 DNA reads TGTGCCAGCAGCCCTAGCGGGAGGTATAATGAGCAGTTCTTC.

The rearrangement links TRBV6-1 to TRBJ2-1, with 12 bases lining up with TRBD2. The CDR3 covers 16 residues. The trim removed 1 base at V and 7 bases at J, leaving 5 bases unmatched. Germline CDR1 is MNHNS and CDR2 is SASEGT. CDR3 in amino acids: CASSEDILAGGNEQFF. The CDR3 DNA is TGTGCCAGCAGTGAAGATATCCTAGCGGGAGGGAATGAGCAGTTCTTC.

This chain links TRBV10-3 with TRBJ2-7; D perhaps matches TRBD2 (5 bases). Trimming cost V 11 bases and J 2 bases, with 16 bases left between them. CDR1 is ENHRY, CDR2 SYGVKD, per germline. CDR3 length: 13 residues. In DNA form, the CDR3 reads TGTGCCCTCGGGCTAGCAGATACCTACGAGCAGTACTTC. This sequence encodes CALGLADTYEQYF.

The V call is TRBV7-8, the J call TRBJ2-5; perhaps TRBD2 as D (6 bases). CDR3 size: 14 residues. V was clipped by 4 bases and J by 6 bases, with 15 bases between them. Germline lookup yields CDR1 SGHVS and CDR2 FQNEAQ. Here the CDR3 DNA reads TGTGCCAGCAGCTATAGGGACTCCCCCAAGACCCAGTACTTC. It encodes CASSYRDSPKTQYF.

The rearrangement uses TRBV4-3 and TRBJ2-1, with a tentative D call TRBD2 (5 bases). CDR1 is LGHNA and CDR2 is YSLEER in the germline V gene. Trimming shortened V by 0 bases and J by 6 bases, and 12 bases separated the two germline ends. The CDR3 extends over 15 amino acids. CDR3: CASSQDRGQVNEQFF. In nucleotides, the CDR3 is TGCGCCAGCAGCCAAGATCGAGGGCAGGTCAATGAGCAGTTCTTC.

V and J are TRBV25-1 and TRBJ2-7; D may be TRBD1 (5 bases). The CDR3 runs to 12 residues. Trimming took off 9 bases at V and 3 bases at J, with 12 bases between the two ends. Germline CDR1 reads MGHDK; CDR2 reads SYGVNS. The CDR3 bases are TGTGCCAGTGGGGCGGAACTCTACGAGCAGTACTTC. It encodes CASGAELYEQYF.

V usage is TRBV3-1 (or the pseudogene TRBV3-2) and J usage is TRBJ2-7, with TRBD2 matching over 12 bases. The CDR3 runs 15 residues. The trim removed 4 bases at V and 4 bases at J, leaving 5 bases unmatched. CDR1 LGHDT and CDR2 YNNKEL come from the germline V gene (reference sequence). The CDR3 region has the DNA TGTGCCAGCAGCCTGACTAGCGGGAGAACGTACGAGCAGTACTTC. It yields the protein CASSLTSGRTYEQYF.

The chain recombines TRBV9 with TRBJ2-7; perhaps TRBD1 as D (6 bases). Trimming stripped 2 bases from V and 4 bases from J, with 16 bases between. The germline V gene encodes CDR1 SGDLS and CDR2 YYNGEE. The CDR3 sequence is 15 residues long. The CDR3 sequence: CASSVGTKPRYEQYF. CDR3 nucleotide sequence: TGTGCCAGCAGCGTTGGGACAAAGCCCCGATACGAGCAGTACTTC.

Here the CDR3 DNA reads TGTGCCAGCTCACCTGATCCCCAGGAAAATCAGCCCCAGCATTTT. Protein: CASSPDPQENQPQHF. The rearrangement links TRBV18 to TRBJ1-5, with no clear D. Looked up from germline, CDR1 is KGHSH and CDR2 is LQKENI. The length of the CDR3 is 15 residues. V was cut by 3 bases and J by 4 bases, with 13 bases left in between.

The rearrangement links TRBV27 to TRBJ1-1; D unresolved. The CDR3 sequence is 14 residues long. V was trimmed by 5 bases and J by 3 bases, leaving 13 bases between them. CDR1 and CDR2 from the germline V gene are MNHEY and SMNVEV (reference sequence). The CDR3 here is CASSQNGGYTEAFF. CDR3 in DNA: TGTGCCAGCAGTCAAAATGGTGGCTACACTGAAGCTTTCTTT.

The chain joins TRBV5-1 to TRBJ2-5; possible D gene TRBD2, 6 bases. Trimming pared 1 base from V and 2 bases from J, leaving 15 bases between. The CDR3 runs 16 residues. Per the germline V gene, CDR1 is SGHRS and CDR2 is YFSETQ. As DNA, the CDR3 is TGCGCCAGCAGCTTGTACGGCGGGACGGGACAAGAGACCCAGTACTTC. It is translated as CASSLYGGTGQETQYF.

The chain carries TRBV7-3 and TRBJ2-5; D is undetermined. CDR3 length: 14 amino acids. The germline V gene encodes CDR1 SGHTA and CDR2 FQGTGA. V was trimmed by 2 bases and J by 4 bases, leaving 11 bases between them. The CDR3 nucleotides are TGTGCCAGCAGCTTAGGCAGAAATTCAGAGACCCAGTACTTC. Translated, it gives CASSLGRNSETQYF.

The CDR3 here is CASSNTGGVYEQYF. DNA for the CDR3: TGTGCCAGCAGCAACACAGGGGGAGTCTACGAGCAGTACTTC. The genes are TRBV21-1 and TRBJ2-7; the D call TRBD1 from the table was never checked on the DNA. TRBV21-1 is termed a pseudogene. CDR3 length equals 14 residues.

This chain joins TRBV15 and TRBJ2-5; perhaps TRBD2 as D (6 bases). Germline values: CDR1 LNHNV, CDR2 YYDKDF (reference sequence). Trimming pared 1 base from V and 3 bases from J, leaving 9 bases between. The CDR3 contains 14 residues. CDR3 region: CATSRGGGKETQYF. The CDR3 DNA sequence: TGTGCCACCAGCAGAGGTGGGGGGAAAGAGACCCAGTACTTC.

The CDR3 loop reads CATSVRVGSKTEAFF. The DNA of the CDR3 is TGTGCCACCAGTGTCAGGGTTGGTTCGAAGACTGAAGCTTTCTTT. The chain links TRBV24-1 to TRBJ1-1; D might be TRBD1 (5 bases). Trimming cost V 5 bases and J 5 bases, with 17 bases left between them. Germline values: CDR1 KGHDR, CDR2 SFDVKD. The CDR3 totals 15 residues.

This chain connects TRBV10-1 to TRBJ2-7; 8 bases are shared with TRBD1. Trimming at V came to 2 bases and at J to 6 bases, leaving 6 bases not matched to a gene. The CDR3 spans 14 residues. In germline, CDR1 is WNHNN, CDR2 SYGVQD (reference sequence). The CDR3 reads CASSEGQGGGEQYF. CDR3 DNA sequence: TGCGCCAGCAGTGAGGGACAGGGTGGAGGCGAGCAGTACTTC.

This clone appeared a few times. The rearrangement uses TRBV4-1 and TRBJ2-5, with 8 nucleotides matching TRBD1. Germline CDR1 reads MGHRA; CDR2 reads YSYEKL. This CDR3 contains 16 residues. The trim removed 1 base at V and 5 bases at J, leaving 9 bases unmatched. The CDR3 DNA is TGCGCCAGCAGCCAAGGCTCAGGGGGCCTTGCTGAGACCCAGTACTTC. Amino acids: CASSQGSGGLAETQYF.

The V gene is TRBV7-2, the J gene TRBJ1-2; D gene unclear. V dropped 5 bases and J dropped 8 bases, with 15 bases sitting between them. CDR1 and CDR2 (germline): SGHTA, FQGNSA. This CDR3 contains 13 residues. The CDR3 DNA reads TGTGCCAGCAGCCCGGTGGTCGGAGTAGGCTACACCTTC. Its protein product is CASSPVVGVGYTF.

V gene TRBV10-3 combines with J gene TRBJ1-2, with 7 bases fitting TRBD1. The CDR3 loop spans 14 amino acids. Trimming removed 2 bases from V and 6 bases from J; junction bases left unmatched: 6. CDR1 is ENHRY, CDR2 SYGVKD, per germline. CDR3 coding DNA: TGTGCCATCAGTGAGGCCCCGACAGGGAATGGCTACACCTTC. Its translation is CAISEAPTGNGYTF.